Shown below are 32 T cell receptor beta chains from a single sample sequenced in a study of blood T cell repertoires in COVID-19. Only in-frame clones appear in the TCRdb table, and some are missing; sequencing was by immunoSEQ multiplex PCR. The sample holds approximately 40,000 clones, 87% seen once. Specimen: peripheral blood. Receptors originate from a man aged 55 to 69 with COVID-19, enrolled during active disease.

The chain recombines TRBV3-1 (or the pseudogene TRBV3-2) with TRBJ2-2; 7 bases line up with TRBD2. V trimming: 1 base; J trimming: 2 bases; junction bases outside the gene matches: 4. Germline V gene lookup returns CDR1 LGHDT and CDR2 YNNKEL (reference sequence). There are 16 residues in the CDR3. The CDR3 sequence is CASSQAASGNTGELFF. CDR3 in DNA: TGTGCCAGCAGCCAAGCCGCTAGCGGAAACACCGGGGAGCTGTTTTTT.

CDR3 DNA: TGTGCCAGCAGTTTATATACAGGACAGAGGCGCGGCGAGCAGTACTTC. This gives the protein CASSLYTGQRRGEQYF. The rearrangement links TRBV28 to TRBJ2-7; a possible D gene is TRBD1 (6 bases). The ends were cut back, 1 base at V and 6 bases at J, with 19 bases in the middle. Germline-derived CDR1 and CDR2 are MDHEN and SYDVKM. The CDR3 is made up of 16 amino acids.

The chain carries TRBV6-5 and TRBJ2-5, with TRBD2 identical over 7 bases. Germline lookup yields CDR1 MNHEY and CDR2 SVGAGI. The CDR3 consists of 10 residues. V was clipped by 10 bases and J by 5 bases; unmatched bases: 1. The CDR3 here is CATGGETQYF. In DNA, the CDR3 is TGTGCCACCGGGGGGGAGACCCAGTACTTC.

The rearrangement joins TRBV7-6 to TRBJ1-4; TRBD1 matches at 9 bases. V gave up 5 bases and J gave up 8 bases; unmatched junction bases: 12. CDR3 size: 16 residues. The germline CDR1 and CDR2 sequences are SGHVS and FNYEAQ. The CDR3 is CASSVLQGALAEKLFF. The CDR3 DNA sequence: TGTGCCAGCAGCGTATTACAGGGGGCCCTGGCCGAAAAACTGTTTTTT.

V gene TRBV4-3 combines with J gene TRBJ2-3, with 10 bases identical to TRBD2. Germline CDR1 and CDR2: LGHNA and YSLEER. This CDR3 is 16 amino acids long. V was clipped by 0 bases and J by 0 bases; unmatched bases: 0. The CDR3 nucleotides are TGCGCCAGCAGCCAAGAACTAGCGGGGAGCACAGATACGCAGTATTTT. Residues: CASSQELAGSTDTQYF.

This chain joins TRBV6-5 and TRBJ2-1; D unresolved. The CDR3 is made up of 12 amino acids. V was pared by 5 bases and J by 9 bases, with 11 bases between. Per germline, CDR1 MNHEY and CDR2 SVGAGI. The DNA of the CDR3 is TGTGCCAGCAGTCGCGGCTCCGGTGAGCAGTTCTTC. Translating it yields CASSRGSGEQFF.

The genes are TRBV27 and TRBJ1-1, with D tentatively TRBD1 (6 bases). Germline V gene lookup returns CDR1 MNHEY and CDR2 SMNVEV (reference sequence). Trimming took 2 bases from V and 3 from J, leaving 10 bases between them. The length of the CDR3 is 14 residues. The CDR3 region has the DNA TGTGCCAGCAGTTTACAGGGGTTTGACACTGAAGCTTTCTTT. This gives the protein CASSLQGFDTEAFF.

CDR3 sequence reads: CASSLSPSGNTIYF. Here the CDR3 DNA reads TGTGCCAGCAGTTTATCCCCTTCTGGAAACACCATATATTTT. This chain connects TRBV28 to TRBJ1-3, with D hard to call. The V gene lost 1 base and the J gene lost 1 base, with 5 bases spanning the gap. Looked up from germline, CDR1 is MDHEN and CDR2 is SYDVKM. The CDR3 is 14 amino acids.

The chain uses TRBV4-1 and TRBJ2-1; no definite D call. Per germline, CDR1 MGHRA and CDR2 YSYEKL. V was pared by 0 bases and J by 4 bases, with 13 bases between. The CDR3 is 16 residues long. The CDR3 DNA reads as TGCGCCAGCAGCCAAGATGGAACAGCCCCTTACAATGAGCAGTTCTTC. This gives the protein CASSQDGTAPYNEQFF.

The chain links TRBV10-3 to TRBJ2-7, with TRBD2 matching 11 bases. V shed 6 bases, J shed 3 bases, and the junction held 4 bases outside the gene matches. The V gene's germline CDR1 is ENHRY and CDR2 SYGVKD. The CDR3 covers 14 residues. CDR3 sequence reads: CAIRGTSGDYEQYF. CDR3 nucleotides: TGTGCCATCAGGGGGACTAGCGGAGACTACGAGCAGTACTTC.

The gene calls are TRBV30 and TRBJ1-1; no reliable D call. CDR1 and CDR2 (germline): GTSNPN, SVGIG (reference sequence). Between the trimmed V and J ends, which lost 0 bases and 4 bases, there was a span of 3 bases. This CDR3 is 11 amino acids long. CDR3: CAWSVSTEAFF. CDR3 nucleotide sequence: TGTGCCTGGAGTGTTAGCACTGAAGCTTTCTTT.

The V and J genes are TRBV28 and TRBJ1-3; no definite D call. With 5 bases removed from V and 2 bases from J, the gap between germline ends came to 16 bases. The CDR3 is 16 amino acids. Per the germline V gene, CDR1 is MDHEN and CDR2 is SYDVKM. CDR3 loop: CASSTPSLLAGNTIYF. CDR3 nucleotide sequence: TGTGCCAGCAGTACACCCAGCCTCCTAGCTGGAAACACCATATATTTT.

The V and J genes are TRBV7-8 and TRBJ2-4, with a possible D match to TRBD2 (5 bases). Germline values: CDR1 SGHVS, CDR2 FQNEAQ. This CDR3 has 15 residues. V lost 4 bases and J 7 bases, leaving 17 bases between the germline ends. The CDR3 DNA follows: TGTGCCAGCAGCTCCCAAGGGTCATCGGGGAACATTCAGTACTTC. It encodes CASSSQGSSGNIQYF.

This clone showed up just once. J is TRBJ1-6 and V is TRBV3-1 (or the pseudogene TRBV3-2), with D perhaps TRBD1 (6 bases). The CDR3 is made up of 14 amino acids. Germline values: CDR1 LGHDT, CDR2 YNNKEL (reference sequence). The V and J ends lost 2 bases and 7 bases respectively, with 9 bases between them. This CDR3 reads CASSQQGPNSPLHF. The CDR3 bases are TGTGCCAGCAGCCAACAGGGGCCGAATTCACCCCTCCACTTT.

The V gene is TRBV6-5, the J gene TRBJ1-5, with D unclear. There are 13 residues in the CDR3. CDR1 and CDR2 (germline): MNHEY, SVGAGI. Between the trimmed V and J ends, which lost 6 bases and 7 bases, there was a span of 13 bases. In nucleotides, the CDR3 is TGTGCCAGCAGAGACGGGGTGAGACAGCCCCAGCATTTT. Its translation: CASRDGVRQPQHF.

V is TRBV24-1 and J is TRBJ2-7, with TRBD1 matching 7 bases. The CDR3 is 16 amino acids. CDR1 is KGHDR, CDR2 SFDVKD, per germline. V was clipped by 4 bases and J by 3 bases; unmatched bases: 11. The CDR3: CATSDSTRDSNYEQYF. In nucleotides, the CDR3 is TGTGCCACCAGTGACTCAACCCGGGACAGCAACTACGAGCAGTACTTC.

The rearrangement joins TRBV27 to TRBJ1-2; 10 positions match TRBD1. CDR3 size: 14 residues. J lost 5 bases, V lost 4 bases, and 4 bases had no gene match. Looked up from germline, CDR1 is MNHEY and CDR2 is SMNVEV (reference sequence). The CDR3 nucleotides are TGTGCCAGCAGTTCTCGACAGGGGGCTTATGGCTACACCTTC. This sequence encodes CASSSRQGAYGYTF.

V and J are TRBV6-2 or TRBV6-3 and TRBJ1-5; the D gene is possibly TRBD1 (6 bases). Trimming left V 0 bases short and J 0 bases short, with 18 bases between. This CDR3 has 19 amino acids. Germline loops: CDR1 MNHEY, CDR2 SVGEGT. The CDR3 spells CASSYSGGRGPYSNQPQHF. The DNA for the CDR3 is TGTGCCAGCAGTTACTCCGGAGGCAGGGGACCCTATAGCAATCAGCCCCAGCATTTT.

The chain links TRBV30 to TRBJ1-5, with 7 positions matching TRBD1. V was clipped by 5 bases and J by 5 bases; unmatched bases: 12. CDR3 length equals 15 residues. CDR1 and CDR2 from the germline V gene are GTSNPN and SVGIG (reference sequence). Here the CDR3 reads CAWGTGTVFHQPQHF. The CDR3 DNA is TGTGCCTGGGGGACCGGGACAGTGTTTCATCAGCCCCAGCATTTT.

The rearrangement joins TRBV4-1 to TRBJ2-2; 7 bases map to TRBD2. V was pared by 0 bases and J by 6 bases, with 16 bases of the junction left unmatched. The CDR3 runs 19 residues. Looked up from germline, CDR1 is MGHRA and CDR2 is YSYEKL. The CDR3, as DNA: TGCGCCAGCAGCCAAGAAGATAGCCGTCGGGAGGTTATCGCCGGGGAGCTGTTTTTT. It codes for CASSQEDSRREVIAGELFF.

The gene calls are TRBV20-1 and TRBJ2-1; 11 nucleotides agree with TRBD2. CDR1 and CDR2 from the germline V gene are DFQATT and SNEGSKA (reference sequence). V dropped 3 bases and J dropped 2; count of bases not matched to a gene: 6. The CDR3 is made up of 16 amino acids. The CDR3 protein is CSASNPTSGAYNEQFF. CDR3 bases: TGCAGTGCTAGTAACCCGACTAGCGGGGCCTACAATGAGCAGTTCTTC.

This chain links TRBV11-2 with TRBJ2-3; possibly TRBD1 for D (5 bases). V lost 0 bases and J 2 bases, leaving 9 bases between the germline ends. CDR3 size: 15 residues. CDR1 is SGHAT, CDR2 FQNNGV, per germline. This CDR3 reads CASSLEWGNTDTQYF. In DNA, the CDR3 is TGTGCCAGCAGCTTAGAGTGGGGCAACACAGATACGCAGTATTTT.

The J gene is TRBJ1-5, the V gene TRBV19, with D tentatively TRBD1 (5 bases). V lost 7 bases, J lost 0 bases, and 10 bases lay in between. This CDR3 region has 14 residues. Germline V gene sequence: CDR1 LNHDA, CDR2 SQIVND (reference sequence). CDR3 coding DNA: TGTGCCAGTACCCAGGGTCCTAGCAATCAGCCCCAGCATTTT. This gives the protein CASTQGPSNQPQHF.

The V and J genes are TRBV6-5 and TRBJ2-7; 7 bases map to TRBD1. Trimming took 6 bases from V and 4 from J; bases not matched to a gene: 6. From germline, CDR1 is MNHEY and CDR2 SVGAGI. This CDR3 comprises 13 residues. The CDR3 protein is CASRDRTAYEQYF. Here the CDR3 DNA reads TGTGCCAGCAGGGACAGGACCGCATACGAGCAGTACTTC.

J is TRBJ1-1 and V is TRBV11-3, with unresolved D. The CDR3 is 11 residues long. V lost 5 bases to trimming and J lost 6 bases, with 7 bases between them. Per the germline V gene, CDR1 is SGHNT and CDR2 is YENEEA. The CDR3 DNA reads TGTGCCAGCAGCCTCGAGGCTGAAGCTTTCTTT. Translated: CASSLEAEAFF.

V and J are TRBV28 and TRBJ1-2, with a possible D match to TRBD1 (5 bases). V was trimmed by 5 bases and J by 8 bases, leaving 12 bases between them. Germline CDR1 and CDR2: MDHEN and SYDVKM. The CDR3 length is 12 residues. The CDR3 DNA follows: TGTGCCAGCAGTCAGACAGTTCAGGGCTACACCTTC. Translation: CASSQTVQGYTF.

The gene calls are TRBV28 and TRBJ1-6, with 7 bases identical to TRBD1. CDR1 is MDHEN, CDR2 SYDVKM, per germline. The CDR3 consists of 14 residues. V was clipped by 8 bases and J by 8 bases; unmatched bases: 9. CDR3 region: CASRLRGADSPLHF. CDR3 sequence (DNA): TGTGCCAGCCGACTCAGGGGGGCGGATTCACCCCTCCACTTT.

The V and J genes are TRBV7-9 and TRBJ2-2; tentatively, D is TRBD2 (6 bases). CDR1 is SEHNR and CDR2 is FQNEAQ in the germline V gene (reference sequence). The CDR3 consists of 12 residues. V shed 10 bases and J shed 4 bases, with 10 bases lying between them. The CDR3 is CATGLFTGELFF. The CDR3 coding sequence is TGTGCCACGGGACTTTTCACCGGGGAGCTGTTTTTT.

The chain carries TRBV5-4 and TRBJ2-7, with D possibly matching TRBD2 (6 bases). The length of the CDR3 is 15 residues. V gave up 0 bases and J gave up 0 bases, with 10 bases separating them. Germline CDR1 is SGHNT and CDR2 is YYREEE (reference sequence). CDR3 nucleotide sequence: TGTGCCAGCAGCTTGGGGGGAGGCAGCTCCTACGAGCAGTACTTC. Protein: CASSLGGGSSYEQYF. The variable domain in full, with the rest retrieved from reference TRBV5-4 and TRBJ2-7, is ETGVTQSPTHLIKTRGQQVTLRCSSQSGHNTVSWYQQALGQGPQFIFQYYREEENGRGNFPPRFSGLQFPNYSSELNVNALELDDSALYLCASSLGGGSSYEQYFGPGTRLTVT.

This chain joins TRBV19 and TRBJ1-4, with 7 nucleotides matching TRBD1. J lost 5 bases, V lost 9 bases, and 12 bases had no gene match. Germline V gene data show CDR1 as LNHDA and CDR2 as SQIVND (reference sequence). The CDR3 is 15 residues long. The CDR3, as DNA: TGTGCCAGCCACAGGGGTATTGACGGGAATGAAAAACTGTTTTTT. Protein sequence: CASHRGIDGNEKLFF. Looking up the rest from reference TRBV19 and TRBJ1-4 gives the full variable domain: DGGITQSPKYLFRKEGQNVTLSCEQNLNHDAMYWYRQDPGQGLRLIYYSQIVNDFQKGDIAEGYSVSREKKESFPLTVTSAQKNPTAFYLCASHRGIDGNEKLFFGSGTQLSVL.

CDR3 residues: CASSPAGGVGTDTQYF. CDR3 nucleotides: TGCGCCAGCAGCCCGGCGGGGGGGGTTGGCACAGATACGCAGTATTTT. The V call is TRBV5-1, the J call TRBJ2-3, with 9 bases that match TRBD2. There are 16 residues in the CDR3. Looked up from germline, CDR1 is SGHRS and CDR2 is YFSETQ. After removal of 4 bases from V and 1 base from J, the junction contained 7 bases not matched to a gene.

This rearrangement joins TRBV4-2 to TRBJ2-7; D perhaps matches TRBD2 (6 bases). The CDR3 runs to 16 residues. Germline loops: CDR1 LGHNA, CDR2 YNFKEQ. V lost 3 bases to trimming and J lost 0 bases, with 15 bases between them. This chain's CDR3 is CASSQVMGLSSYEQYF. CDR3 DNA: TGTGCCAGCAGCCAGGTGATGGGACTCAGCTCCTACGAGCAGTACTTC.